This TCR beta chain derives from a study of spatial heterogeneity in lung cancer. Study summary: The donor population consisted of 72 patients with untreated, early-stage non-small cell lung cancer. Detected sequences consistently included more beta-chain ones than alpha-chain ones. Study-wide findings and caveats: Ubiquitous expanded tumor TCRs appeared in blood more at resection than follow-up.

TCRdb itself ran the 5' RACE reads through MiXCR, one entry per CDR3 protein. The sample holds tens of thousands of distinct CDR3 sequences; about 5.3% are singletons and the top ten take more than 20%. Deletions cut 4 bases from V and 4 bases from J, with 2 bases between. CDR1 and CDR2 (germline): LGHDT, YNNKEL (reference sequence). This CDR3 is 11 amino acids long. This clonotype was seen at least ten times. Its matching antigen is unknown. Described time point: blood at routine non-recurrence follow-up after resection. The source material was PBMCs, sampled at follow-up. This clonotype originated in a female donor with early-stage non-small cell lung cancer. The chain links TRBV3-1 to TRBJ2-1; D is ambiguous. CDR3 nucleotides: TGTGCCAGCAGCCTTTACAATGAGCAGTTCTTC. It translates to CASSLYNEQFF.